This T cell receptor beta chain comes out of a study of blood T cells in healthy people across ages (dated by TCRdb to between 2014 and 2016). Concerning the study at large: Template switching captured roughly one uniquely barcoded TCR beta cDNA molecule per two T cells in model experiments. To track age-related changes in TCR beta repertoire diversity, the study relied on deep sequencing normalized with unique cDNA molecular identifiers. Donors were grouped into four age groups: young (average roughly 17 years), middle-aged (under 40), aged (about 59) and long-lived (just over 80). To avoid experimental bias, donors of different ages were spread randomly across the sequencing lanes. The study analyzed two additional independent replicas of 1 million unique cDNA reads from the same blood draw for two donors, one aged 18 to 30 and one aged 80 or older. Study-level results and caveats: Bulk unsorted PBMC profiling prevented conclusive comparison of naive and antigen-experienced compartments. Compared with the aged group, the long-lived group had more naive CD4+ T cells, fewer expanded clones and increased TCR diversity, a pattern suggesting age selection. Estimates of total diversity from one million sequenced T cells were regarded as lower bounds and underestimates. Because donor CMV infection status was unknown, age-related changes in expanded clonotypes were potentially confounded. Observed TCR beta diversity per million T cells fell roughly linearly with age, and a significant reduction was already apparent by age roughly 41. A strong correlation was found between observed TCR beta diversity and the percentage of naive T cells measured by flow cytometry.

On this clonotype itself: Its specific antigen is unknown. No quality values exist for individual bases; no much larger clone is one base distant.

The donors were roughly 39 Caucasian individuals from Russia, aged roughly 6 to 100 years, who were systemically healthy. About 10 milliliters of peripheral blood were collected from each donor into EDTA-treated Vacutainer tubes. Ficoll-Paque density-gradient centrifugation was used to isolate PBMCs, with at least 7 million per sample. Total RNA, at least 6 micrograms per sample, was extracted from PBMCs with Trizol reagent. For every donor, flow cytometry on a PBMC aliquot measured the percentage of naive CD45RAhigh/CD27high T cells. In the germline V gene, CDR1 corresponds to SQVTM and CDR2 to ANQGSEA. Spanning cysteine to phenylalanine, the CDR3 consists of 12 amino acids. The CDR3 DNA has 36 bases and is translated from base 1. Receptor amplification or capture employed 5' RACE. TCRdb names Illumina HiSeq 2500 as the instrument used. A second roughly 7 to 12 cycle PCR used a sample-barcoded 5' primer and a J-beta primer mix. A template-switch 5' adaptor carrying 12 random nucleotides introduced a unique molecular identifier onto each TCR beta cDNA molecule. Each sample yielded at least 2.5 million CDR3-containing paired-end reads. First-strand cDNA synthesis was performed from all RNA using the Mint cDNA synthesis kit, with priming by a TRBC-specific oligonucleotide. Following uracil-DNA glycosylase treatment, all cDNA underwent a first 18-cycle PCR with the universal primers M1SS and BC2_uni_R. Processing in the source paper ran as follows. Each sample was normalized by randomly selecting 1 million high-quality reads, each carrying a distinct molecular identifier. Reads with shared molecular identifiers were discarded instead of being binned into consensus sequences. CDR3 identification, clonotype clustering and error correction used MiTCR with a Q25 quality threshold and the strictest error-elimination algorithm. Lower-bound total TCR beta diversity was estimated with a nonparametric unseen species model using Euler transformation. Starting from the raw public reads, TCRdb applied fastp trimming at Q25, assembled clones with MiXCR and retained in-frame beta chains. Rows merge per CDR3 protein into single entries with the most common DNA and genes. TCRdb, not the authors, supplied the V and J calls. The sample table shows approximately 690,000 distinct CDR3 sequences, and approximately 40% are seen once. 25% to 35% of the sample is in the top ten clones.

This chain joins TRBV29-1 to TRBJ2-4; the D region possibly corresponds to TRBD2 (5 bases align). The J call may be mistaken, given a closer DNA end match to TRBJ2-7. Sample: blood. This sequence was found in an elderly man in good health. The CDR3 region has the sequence CSVVLEGYEQYF. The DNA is TGCAGCGTTGTTTTAGAGGGTTACGAGCAGTACTTC.